The 6 T cell receptor beta chains in this list originate from one sample, sequenced in a study of PD-1 blockade in classical Hodgkin lymphoma. Time point specified: cycle 4 day 1 (C4D1), after 5 to 7 weeks of nivolumab. Following autologous stem cell transplantation, relapse occurred in every patient, and exposure to brentuximab vedotin varied. Libraries were prepared by immunoSEQ multiplex PCR; TCRdb keeps only in-frame clonotypes and omits some of them. The sample includes about 90,000 clones, 90% of them seen just once. The material was peripheral blood mononuclear cells (PBMCs), obtained before the fourth cycle of nivolumab. The receptors derive from a human donor with classical Hodgkin lymphoma.

V is TRBV6-1 and J is TRBJ1-2; D gene unclear. The germline gives CDR1 MNHNS, CDR2 SASEGT. This CDR3 has 17 amino acids. V was pared by 4 bases and J by 5 bases, with 23 bases between. The CDR3 DNA sequence: TGTGCCAGCAGTGCTACCGGATCCGAAAAGGGCTTGTATGGCTACACCTTC. Protein product: CASSATGSEKGLYGYTF.

The chain carries TRBV19 and TRBJ2-7; maybe TRBD1 (6 bases). V dropped 5 bases and J dropped 0 bases, with 17 bases sitting between them. The CDR3 consists of 16 residues. The V gene's germline CDR1 is LNHDA and CDR2 SQIVND (reference sequence). Written as DNA, the CDR3 is TGTGCCAGTAGTCTACATGGGGGCCCCAGCTCCTACGAGCAGTACTTC. Amino acids: CASSLHGGPSSYEQYF.

The rearrangement joins TRBV5-4 to TRBJ1-1; 7 bases fit TRBD1. Germline assignment: CDR1 SGHNT and CDR2 YYREEE (reference sequence). Trimming removed 0 bases from V and 10 bases from J; junction bases left unmatched: 3. CDR3 length equals 12 residues. This chain's CDR3 is CASSLEGGRAFF. The CDR3, as DNA: TGTGCCAGCAGCTTGGAAGGGGGCAGAGCTTTCTTT.

Regarding this clone: The sample contains more than one DNA sequence encoding this CDR3. The J gene is TRBJ1-1, the V gene TRBV7-8; D gene unclear. The CDR3 is 13 amino acids. V dropped 2 bases and J dropped 0 bases, with 4 bases sitting between them. Looked up from germline, CDR1 is SGHVS and CDR2 is FQNEAQ. The CDR3 spells CASSLSVNTEAFF. CDR3 nucleotides: TGTGCCAGCAGCTTATCAGTGAACACTGAAGCTTTCTTT.

This chain connects TRBV19 to TRBJ1-5, with 9 positions matching TRBD1. J gave up 7 bases and V 7 bases, and 11 bases lay outside the gene matches. Germline V CDR1 and CDR2: LNHDA, SQIVND (reference sequence). The CDR3 contains 15 residues. As DNA, the CDR3 is TGTGCCAGTACTCCGGGACAGGGAATGGGGCAGCCCCAGCATTTT. Amino acids: CASTPGQGMGQPQHF. Combining the CDR3 with reference TRBV19 and TRBJ1-5 gives the whole variable domain DGGITQSPKYLFRKEGQNVTLSCEQNLNHDAMYWYRQDPGQGLRLIYYSQIVNDFQKGDIAEGYSVSREKKESFPLTVTSAQKNPTAFYLCASTPGQGMGQPQHFGDGTRLSIL.

The rearrangement links TRBV19 to TRBJ2-7; weak D call: TRBD2 (5 bases). Germline lookup yields CDR1 LNHDA and CDR2 SQIVND (reference sequence). The CDR3 contains 14 residues. Trimming pared 5 bases from V and 5 bases from J, leaving 16 bases between. The CDR3 DNA reads TGTGCCAGTAGTGTAGGACTTTCCGCCAACGAGCAGTACTTC. Encoded protein: CASSVGLSANEQYF.